This T cell receptor (beta chain) was observed in a study of shared clonotypes between healthy human individuals. Ten immunoSEQ deep assay plates held the unsorted PBMC DNA. TCRdb's table, derived via immunoSEQ multiplex PCR, lists solely in-frame clones and lacks some. The data show about 600,000 clones, with about 80% seen just once and around 12% held by the top ten. Looked up from germline, CDR1 is SNHLY and CDR2 is FYNNEI. This CDR3 has 12 amino acids. Trimming took 6 bases from V and 13 from J; bases not matched to a gene: 6. This TCR derives from a middle-aged woman in good health. Some clones in this sample may be carry-over from other donors' samples. The rearrangement uses TRBV2 and TRBJ2-1, with 10 bases matching TRBD1. Sequences were obtained from PBMCs. CDR3 nucleotides: TGTGCCAGCAGAGAGAGGACAGGGGGACAGTTCTTC. Translated, it gives CASRERTGGQFF.